This T cell receptor beta chain was recorded in a study of neoadjuvant anti-PD-1 for oral cavity cancer. Study-wide background: Before surgery, most patients got three to four biweekly 3 mg/kg nivolumab doses.

PBMC libraries mostly used 480 ng of input genomic DNA, with six replicates per sample. Repertoires were generated with immunoSEQ multiplex PCR, while TCRdb's copy carries only in-frame clones and drops some. Among roughly 67,000 clones, around four fifths were seen once, and the ten largest hold about 3.7%. Concerning this clone itself: As yet, its antigen is unknown.

The V end was cut by 1 base, the J end by 4 bases, with 19 bases between. This CDR3 has 17 residues. Per germline, CDR1 LNHNV and CDR2 YYDKDF (reference sequence). Whole-study results and caveats: Pretreatment Treg/Th17 ratio correlated inversely with post-treatment tumor clonality.

This TCR was recovered from a person aged 35-80 years with oral cavity squamous cell carcinoma. This material consisted of PBMCs, taken before nivolumab (anti-PD-1) treatment. The chain links TRBV15 to TRBJ1-1; weak D call: TRBD1 (6 bases). As DNA, the CDR3 is TGTGCCACCAGCAGAGTTACCAACAGGGCGGTTGGCACTGAAGCTTTCTTT. Encoded protein: CATSRVTNRAVGTEAFF.